Following are 14 T cell receptor beta chains from one sample sequenced in a study of blood T cells in healthy people across ages. For the second PCR, which ran for roughly 7 to 11 cycles, a sample-barcoded 5' primer and a J-beta primer mix were used. Each CDR3 protein is one row after TCRdb ran MiXCR on the 5' RACE reads. Among over 500,000 distinct CDR3 sequences listed, over 40% were seen once. Sequencing was done on a sample of blood. All receptors derive from a woman of 80 years or more in good health.

Ten or more counts support this clonotype. The chain has TRBV9 and TRBJ2-7; 7 bases line up with TRBD2. Trimming at V came to 0 bases and at J to 2 bases, leaving 8 bases not matched to a gene. The CDR3 extends over 16 amino acids. Germline V lookup: CDR1 SGDLS, CDR2 YYNGEE. The CDR3 protein is CASSVVSDGGTYEQYF. The DNA for the CDR3 is TGTGCCAGCAGCGTAGTAAGTGACGGGGGGACCTACGAGCAGTACTTC.

V is TRBV4-1 and J is TRBJ1-1; unclear D gene. The CDR3 is 15 residues long. CDR1 and CDR2 (germline): MGHRA, YSYEKL. The V end lost 4 bases, the J end lost 1 base, and 13 bases lay between the germline ends. The DNA of the CDR3 is TGCGCCAGCAGCCGAGATACTCAGGAGAACACTGAAGCTTTCTTT. Its protein is CASSRDTQENTEAFF.

This clonotype has only a few counts. The chain combines TRBV12-3 or TRBV12-4 with TRBJ1-1; D uncertain. The V end lost 3 bases, the J end lost 2 bases, and 7 bases lay between the germline ends. This CDR3 comprises 13 residues. Here the CDR3 DNA reads TGTGCCAGCAGTTTGGGCTACAACACTGAAGCTTTCTTT. Its translation is CASSLGYNTEAFF.

This sequence joins TRBV16 and TRBJ1-5; D is unclear. Looked up from germline, CDR1 is KGHSY and CDR2 is FQNENV. CDR3 size: 12 residues. The ends were cut back, 4 bases at V and 6 bases at J, with 7 bases in the middle. The CDR3 reads CASSLAIQPQHF. As DNA, the CDR3 is TGTGCCAGCAGCCTAGCCATTCAGCCCCAGCATTTT.

The V call is TRBV12-3 or TRBV12-4, the J call TRBJ2-7; D may match TRBD1 or TRBD2 (5 bases each). The germline V and J ends were trimmed by 3 bases and 7 bases, with 13 bases remaining between them. CDR3 length: 13 residues. The CDR3 DNA follows: TGTGCCAGCAGTTTTTCAGGGACCCATGAGCAGTACTTC. Amino acid sequence: CASSFSGTHEQYF.

Notes on this clonotype: With a much larger clone just one base away, this may be a read error. The rearrangement joins TRBV5-1 to TRBJ2-3; D ambiguous. Germline V gene data show CDR1 as SGHRS and CDR2 as YFSETQ. This CDR3 has 13 residues. The CDR3 DNA follows: TGCGCCGGCAGCCCTAGGTCCTCGGATACGCAGTATTTT. Its protein product is CAGSPRSSDTQYF. Full variable domain (missing parts from reference TRBV5-1 and TRBJ2-3): KAGVTQTPRYLIKTRGQQVTLSCSPISGHRSVSWYQQTPGQGLQFLFEYFSETQRNKGNFPGRFSGRQFSNSRSEMNVSTLELGDSALYLCAGSPRSSDTQYFGPGTRLTVL.

This clonotype was recorded at least ten times. At one end the junction does not follow the germline gene, possibly because of a read error. This chain uses TRBV5-1 with TRBJ2-5; D unresolved. Germline V gives CDR1 SGHRS, CDR2 YFSETQ. This CDR3 is built from 13 residues. For the CDR3, the DNA is TGTGCCAGCAGCTTATCCGTCCGGGAGACCCAGTACTTC. Its translation is CASSLSVRETQYF.

The chain has TRBV7-2 and TRBJ2-7; possibly TRBD2 for D (5 bases). Germline V gene data show CDR1 as SGHTA and CDR2 as FQGNSA. With 5 bases removed from V and 2 bases from J, the gap between germline ends came to 16 bases. The CDR3 is 15 residues long. In nucleotides, the CDR3 is TGTGCCAGCAGCCCCGGGATAGGGATTACCTACGAGCAGTACTTC. Translated: CASSPGIGITYEQYF.

This chain's CDR3 is CAIMAGTAYEQYF. CDR3 sequence (DNA): TGTGCCATCATGGCCGGGACAGCCTACGAGCAGTACTTC. The chain joins TRBV10-3 to TRBJ2-4, with 7 bases aligning to TRBD1. The closer fit of TRBJ2-7 to the DNA end suggests the J call may be wrong. The CDR3 runs to 13 residues. Germline values: CDR1 ENHRY, CDR2 SYGVKD.

This clonotype was observed a handful of times. CDR3 residues: CASSGRDRGQIRNTEAFF. CDR3 DNA sequence: TGTGCCAGCAGCGGACGGGACAGGGGGCAGATTAGGAACACTGAAGCTTTCTTT. This chain connects TRBV7-2 to TRBJ1-1, with TRBD1 matching over 12 bases. V dropped 5 bases and J dropped 1; count of bases not matched to a gene: 11. This CDR3 has 18 amino acids. Germline CDR1 SGHTA, CDR2 FQGNSA.

About this clonotype itself: It may be a read error: a sequence one base away is much more abundant. The rearrangement uses TRBV28 and TRBJ2-1, with 7 bases aligning to TRBD1. The CDR3 has 15 amino acids. Germline CDR1 and CDR2: MDHEN and SYDVKM. The trim removed 8 bases at V and 8 bases at J, leaving 15 bases unmatched. CDR3 bases: TGTGCCAGCTCCAAAACAGGGGTCCCTTACGATGAGCAGTTCTTC. This sequence encodes CASSKTGVPYDEQFF. The entire variable domain, with the rest obtained from reference TRBV28 and TRBJ2-1, is as follows: DVKVTQSSRYLVKRTGEKVFLECVQDMDHENMFWYRQDPGLGLRLIYFSYDVKMKEKGDIPEGYSVSREKKERFSLILESASTNQTSMYLCASSKTGVPYDEQFFGPGTRLTVL.

The table lists this clonotype with many counts. The chain combines TRBV6-6 with TRBJ1-4, with a weak D call TRBD1 (5 bases). Germline CDR1 reads MNHNY; CDR2 reads SVGAGI (reference sequence). V lost 2 bases and J 2 bases, leaving 6 bases between the germline ends. The CDR3 runs 14 residues. CDR3: CASSYRQTNEKLFF. DNA of the CDR3: TGTGCCAGCAGTTACAGACAGACTAATGAAAAACTGTTTTTT.

A note on this clonotype: This sequence may be a read error, since a much larger clone differs from it by one base. The chain employs TRBV12-3 or TRBV12-4 and TRBJ2-3; tentatively, D is TRBD1 or TRBD2 (6 bases each). The CDR3 extends over 15 amino acids. V shed 3 bases and J shed 1 base, with 11 bases lying between them. In nucleotides, the CDR3 is TGTGCCAGCAGTTTGCGGGACACCGGCACAGATACGCAGTATTTT. Translating it yields CASSLRDTGTDTQYF.

Worth noting for this clonotype: This sequence may be a read error, since a much larger clone differs from it by one base. This sequence joins TRBV20-1 and TRBJ2-5; D not resolved. Trimming cost V 1 base and J 11 bases, with 17 bases left between them. The germline gives CDR1 DFQATT, CDR2 SNEGSKA (reference sequence). This CDR3 has 13 residues. Written as DNA, the CDR3 is TGCAGTGCTAGAGGAAGCCCAAGGGATGAGCAGTACTTC. Translated, it gives CSARGSPRDEQYF.